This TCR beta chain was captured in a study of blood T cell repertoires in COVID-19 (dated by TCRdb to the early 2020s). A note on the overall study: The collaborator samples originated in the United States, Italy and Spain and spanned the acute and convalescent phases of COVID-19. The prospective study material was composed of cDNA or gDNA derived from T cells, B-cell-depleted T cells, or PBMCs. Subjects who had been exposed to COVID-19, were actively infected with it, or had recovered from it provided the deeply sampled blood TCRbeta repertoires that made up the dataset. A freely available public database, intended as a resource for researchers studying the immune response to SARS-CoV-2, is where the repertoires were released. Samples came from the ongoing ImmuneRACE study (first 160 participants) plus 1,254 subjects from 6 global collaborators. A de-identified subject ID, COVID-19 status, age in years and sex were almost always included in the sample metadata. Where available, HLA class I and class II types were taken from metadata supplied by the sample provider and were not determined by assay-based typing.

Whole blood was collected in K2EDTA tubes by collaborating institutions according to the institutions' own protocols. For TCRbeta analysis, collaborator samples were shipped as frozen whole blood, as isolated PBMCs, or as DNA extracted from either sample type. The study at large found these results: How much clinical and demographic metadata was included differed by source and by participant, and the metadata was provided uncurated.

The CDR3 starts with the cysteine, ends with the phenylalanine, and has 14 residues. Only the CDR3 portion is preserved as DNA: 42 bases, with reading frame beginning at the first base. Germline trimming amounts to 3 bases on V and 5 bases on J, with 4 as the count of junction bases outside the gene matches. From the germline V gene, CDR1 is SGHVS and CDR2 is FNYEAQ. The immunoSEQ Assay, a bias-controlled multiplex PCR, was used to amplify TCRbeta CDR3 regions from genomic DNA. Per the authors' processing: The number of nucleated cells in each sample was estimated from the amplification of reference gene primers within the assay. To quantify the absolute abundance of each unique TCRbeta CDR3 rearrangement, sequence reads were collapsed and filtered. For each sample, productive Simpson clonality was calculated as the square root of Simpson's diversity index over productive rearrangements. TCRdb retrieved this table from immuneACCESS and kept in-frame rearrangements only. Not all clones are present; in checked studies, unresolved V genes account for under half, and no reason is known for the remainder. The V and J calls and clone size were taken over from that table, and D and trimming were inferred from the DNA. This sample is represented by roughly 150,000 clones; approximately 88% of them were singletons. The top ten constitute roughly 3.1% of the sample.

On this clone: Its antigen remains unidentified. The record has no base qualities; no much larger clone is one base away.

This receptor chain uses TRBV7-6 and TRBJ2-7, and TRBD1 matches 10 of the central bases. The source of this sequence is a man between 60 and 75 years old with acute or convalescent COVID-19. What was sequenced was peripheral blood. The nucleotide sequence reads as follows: TGTGCCAGCAGCTTGGGACAGGGGATGAACGAGCAGTACTTC. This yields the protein CASSLGQGMNEQYF. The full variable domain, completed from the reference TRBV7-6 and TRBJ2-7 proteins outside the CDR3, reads GAGVSQSPRYKVTKRGQDVALRCDPISGHVSLYWYRQALGQGPEFLTYFNYEAQQDKSGLPNDRFSAERPEGSISTLTIQRTEQRDSAMYRCASSLGQGMNEQYFGPGTRLTVT.